The TCR beta chain under discussion was sequenced for a study of HIV-infected patients and healthy controls. Reverse transcription used around 500 ng RNA and constant-region primers for alpha and beta. Separate chain-specific third strand synthesis with multiplexing indices produced the alpha and beta libraries. Each cDNA molecule was barcoded, and a single primer pair amplified each chain. One entry per CDR3 protein results from TCRdb running MiXCR on the 5' RACE reads. Of about 5,500 distinct CDR3 sequences detected, about 8.6% appear once; the ten largest clones hold roughly a quarter. The CDR3 spans 14 residues. Looked up from germline, CDR1 is SGHTA and CDR2 is FQGNSA. Between the trimmed V and J ends, which lost 3 bases and 3 bases, there was a span of 12 bases. This clonotype qualifies as medium-sized. Its target is not known. Roughly three months, about 14 weeks, into antiretroviral therapy, follow-up blood was collected. The repertoire came from unfractionated whole blood and reflected all unsorted peripheral T cells.

Points from the study as a whole: Three to four months of therapy was arguably too brief to observe immune reconstitution in treated samples. Compared with untreated HIV+ repertoires, healthy controls showed roughly threefold more distinct CDR3s and higher Shannon diversity.

The sequences come from blood, collected during antiretroviral therapy. The chain joins TRBV7-2 to TRBJ2-7; a possible D gene is TRBD2 (6 bases). This sequence originates from an adult with HIV infection. As DNA, the CDR3 is TGTGCCAGCAGCTTTGTCGGGGGTGACTACGAGCAGTACTTC. Its translation: CASSFVGGDYEQYF.